A single sample is the source of the 3 T cell receptor beta chains below, sequenced in a study of cytomegalovirus exposure and HLA in healthy donors. The PCR employed 60 Vbeta primers together with 13 Jbeta primers. The repertoire was sequenced with immunoSEQ multiplex PCR; TCRdb's copy has only in-frame clones and lacks some. The sample includes tens of thousands of clones, roughly four fifths of them seen just once. The sequenced sample consisted of PBMCs. The receptors were gathered from a man aged 35 to 55 in good health and CMV-seronegative.

V gene TRBV2 combines with J gene TRBJ1-6, with unresolved D. V was cut by 6 bases and J by 15 bases, with 15 bases left in between. The V gene's germline CDR1 is SNHLY and CDR2 FYNNEI. The CDR3 covers 12 residues. CDR3 bases: TGTGCCAGCAGCCGCGGGTCTCCCATCCTCCACTTT. As protein: CASSRGSPILHF.

This chain connects TRBV7-3 to TRBJ2-1; 9 bases line up with TRBD2. The CDR3 sequence is 15 residues long. V trimming: 2 bases; J trimming: 8 bases; junction bases outside the gene matches: 7. Germline values: CDR1 SGHTA, CDR2 FQGTGA. The CDR3 is CASSLGGLARDEQFF. The DNA of the CDR3 is TGTGCCAGCAGCTTAGGGGGACTAGCCAGGGATGAGCAGTTCTTC.

This chain links TRBV10-2 with TRBJ2-1; tentatively, D is TRBD2 (5 bases). V lost 2 bases and J lost 0, with 5 bases in between. Looked up from germline, CDR1 is WSHSY and CDR2 is SAAADI. This CDR3 is built from 14 residues. CDR3 amino acids: CASSEAGSYNEQFF. In DNA form, the CDR3 reads TGCGCCAGCAGTGAGGCGGGCTCCTACAATGAGCAGTTCTTC.